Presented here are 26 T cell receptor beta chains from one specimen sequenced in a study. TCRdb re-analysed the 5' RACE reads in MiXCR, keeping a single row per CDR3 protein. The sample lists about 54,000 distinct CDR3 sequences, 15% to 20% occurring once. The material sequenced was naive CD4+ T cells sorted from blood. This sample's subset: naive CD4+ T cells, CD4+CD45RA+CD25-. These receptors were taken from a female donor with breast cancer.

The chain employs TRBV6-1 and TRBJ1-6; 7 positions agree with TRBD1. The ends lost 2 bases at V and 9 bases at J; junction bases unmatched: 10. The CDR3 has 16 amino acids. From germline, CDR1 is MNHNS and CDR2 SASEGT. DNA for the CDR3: TGTGCCAGCAGTGAAAGGGGGCAGGGGATGGGTTCACCCCTCCACTTT. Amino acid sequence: CASSERGQGMGSPLHF.

CDR3 nucleotides: TGCGCCAGCAACGTAACACCGACAGGGAGCGCCGGGGAGCTGTTTTTT. Protein product: CASNVTPTGSAGELFF. The V call is TRBV5-1, the J call TRBJ2-2, with 7 bases aligning to TRBD1. Unmatched junction bases numbered 14, after V lost 6 bases and J lost 6 bases. Germline loops: CDR1 SGHRS, CDR2 YFSETQ. This CDR3 is 16 amino acids long.

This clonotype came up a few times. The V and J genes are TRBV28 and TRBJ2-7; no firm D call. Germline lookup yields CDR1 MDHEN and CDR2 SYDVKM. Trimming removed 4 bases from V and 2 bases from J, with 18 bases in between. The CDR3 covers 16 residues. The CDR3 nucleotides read TGTGCCAGCAGTTGGAGTTTGGCGGTACAAACCTACGAGCAGTACTTC. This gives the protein CASSWSLAVQTYEQYF.

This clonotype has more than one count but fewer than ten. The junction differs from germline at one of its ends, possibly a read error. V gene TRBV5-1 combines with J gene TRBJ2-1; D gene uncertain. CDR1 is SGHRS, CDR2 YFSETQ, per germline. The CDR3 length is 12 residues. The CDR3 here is CASSTTLNEQFF. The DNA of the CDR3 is TGCGCCAGCAGCACGACATTGAATGAGCAGTTCTTT.

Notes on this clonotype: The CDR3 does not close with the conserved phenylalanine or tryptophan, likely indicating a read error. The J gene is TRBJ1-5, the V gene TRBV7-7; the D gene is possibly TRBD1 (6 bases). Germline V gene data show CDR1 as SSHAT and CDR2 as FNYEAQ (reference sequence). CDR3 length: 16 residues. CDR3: CARVPGGPGSNQPQHS. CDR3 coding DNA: TGTGCTAGAGTCCCGGGGGGCCCTGGGAGCAATCAGCCCCAGCATTCT.

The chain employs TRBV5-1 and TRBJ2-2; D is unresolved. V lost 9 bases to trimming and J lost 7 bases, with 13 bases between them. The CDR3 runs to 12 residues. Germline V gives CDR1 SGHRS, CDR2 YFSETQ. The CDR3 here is CATKDAGGELFF. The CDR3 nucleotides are TGCGCCACCAAAGACGCAGGCGGGGAGCTGTTTTTT.

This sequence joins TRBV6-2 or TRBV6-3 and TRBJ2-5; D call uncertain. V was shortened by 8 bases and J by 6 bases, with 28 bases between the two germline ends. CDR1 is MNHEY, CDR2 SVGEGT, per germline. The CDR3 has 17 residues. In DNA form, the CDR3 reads TGTGCCAGCGGGATAAATAGGGAAGCCGGACGAGGAAAGACCCAGTACTTC. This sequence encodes CASGINREAGRGKTQYF.

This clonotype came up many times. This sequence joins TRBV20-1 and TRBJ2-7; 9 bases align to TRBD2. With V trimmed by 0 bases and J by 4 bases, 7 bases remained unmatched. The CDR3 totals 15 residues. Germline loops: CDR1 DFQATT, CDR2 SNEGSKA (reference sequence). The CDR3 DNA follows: TGCAGTGCTAGAGATGCGCGGGGGGGGCGGTACGAGCAGTACTTC. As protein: CSARDARGGRYEQYF.

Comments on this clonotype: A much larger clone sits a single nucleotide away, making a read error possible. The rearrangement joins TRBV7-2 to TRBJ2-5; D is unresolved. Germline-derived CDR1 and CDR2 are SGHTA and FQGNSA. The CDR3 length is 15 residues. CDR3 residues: CAGSLETSPRGTQYF. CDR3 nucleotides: TGTGCCGGCAGCTTAGAAACATCCCCAAGAGGGACCCAGTACTTC.

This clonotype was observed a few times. CDR3 in amino acids: CSAGTPGLDTQYF. In DNA form, the CDR3 reads TGCAGTGCGGGGACCCCGGGACTAGATACGCAGTATTTT. The rearrangement uses TRBV20-1 and TRBJ2-3; D possibly corresponds to TRBD2 (6 bases). Germline loops: CDR1 DFQATT, CDR2 SNEGSKA (reference sequence). The CDR3 length is 13 residues. Trimming shortened V by 6 bases and J by 5 bases, and 15 bases separated the two germline ends.

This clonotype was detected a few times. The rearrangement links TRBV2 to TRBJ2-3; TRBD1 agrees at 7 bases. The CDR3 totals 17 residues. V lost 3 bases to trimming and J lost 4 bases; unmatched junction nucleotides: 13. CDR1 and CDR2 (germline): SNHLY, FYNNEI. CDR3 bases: TGTGCCAGCAGTGATATAGGGGGCGCGGAGGCCCCAGATACGCAGTATTTT. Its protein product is CASSDIGGAEAPDTQYF.

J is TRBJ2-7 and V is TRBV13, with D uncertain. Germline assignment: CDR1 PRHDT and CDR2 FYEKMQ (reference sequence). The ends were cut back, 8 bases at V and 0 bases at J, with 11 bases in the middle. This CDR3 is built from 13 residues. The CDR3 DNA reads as TGTGCCAGCCTGGCCTACAACTCCTACGAGCAGTACTTC. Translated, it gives CASLAYNSYEQYF.

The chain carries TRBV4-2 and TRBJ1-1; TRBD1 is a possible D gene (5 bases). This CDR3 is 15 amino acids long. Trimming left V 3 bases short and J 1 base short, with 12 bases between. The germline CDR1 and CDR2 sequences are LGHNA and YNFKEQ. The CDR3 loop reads CASSQGRSGNTEAFF. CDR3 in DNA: TGTGCCAGCAGCCAGGGGCGAAGTGGGAACACTGAAGCTTTCTTT.

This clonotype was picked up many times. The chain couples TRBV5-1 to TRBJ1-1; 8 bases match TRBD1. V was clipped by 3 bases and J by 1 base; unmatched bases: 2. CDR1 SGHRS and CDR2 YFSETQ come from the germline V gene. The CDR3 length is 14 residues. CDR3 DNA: TGCGCCAGCAGCTGGGACAGGAAGAACACTGAAGCTTTCTTT. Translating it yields CASSWDRKNTEAFF.

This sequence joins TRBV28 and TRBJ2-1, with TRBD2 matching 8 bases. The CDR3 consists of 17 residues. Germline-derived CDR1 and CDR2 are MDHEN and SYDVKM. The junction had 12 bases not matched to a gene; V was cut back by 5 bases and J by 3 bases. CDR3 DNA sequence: TGTGCCAGCAGTATCCACTTGGGACTAGGACTCTACAATGAGCAGTTCTTC. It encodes CASSIHLGLGLYNEQFF.

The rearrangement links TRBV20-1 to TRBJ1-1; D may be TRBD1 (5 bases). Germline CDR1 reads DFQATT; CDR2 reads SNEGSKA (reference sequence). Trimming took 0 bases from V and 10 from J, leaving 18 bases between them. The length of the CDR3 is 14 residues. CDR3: CSARDPRDDERAFF. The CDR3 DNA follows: TGCAGTGCTAGAGACCCCAGGGACGACGAGCGAGCTTTCTTT.

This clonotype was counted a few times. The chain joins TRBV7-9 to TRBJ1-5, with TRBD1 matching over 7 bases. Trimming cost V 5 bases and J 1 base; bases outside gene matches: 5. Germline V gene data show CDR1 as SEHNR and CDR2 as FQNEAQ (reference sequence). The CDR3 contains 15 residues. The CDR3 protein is CASSPTTGSNQPQHF. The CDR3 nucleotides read TGTGCCAGCAGCCCTACGACAGGGAGCAATCAGCCCCAGCATTTT.

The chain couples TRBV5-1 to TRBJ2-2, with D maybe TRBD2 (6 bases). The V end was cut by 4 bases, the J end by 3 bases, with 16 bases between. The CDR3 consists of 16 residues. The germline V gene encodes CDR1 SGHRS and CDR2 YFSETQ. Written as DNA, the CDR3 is TGCGCCAGCAGCCCGGACCCGGAGGGGCACACCGGGGAGCTGTTTTTT. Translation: CASSPDPEGHTGELFF. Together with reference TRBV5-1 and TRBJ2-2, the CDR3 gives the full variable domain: KAGVTQTPRYLIKTRGQQVTLSCSPISGHRSVSWYQQTPGQGLQFLFEYFSETQRNKGNFPGRFSGRQFSNSRSEMNVSTLELGDSALYLCASSPDPEGHTGELFFGEGSRLTVL.

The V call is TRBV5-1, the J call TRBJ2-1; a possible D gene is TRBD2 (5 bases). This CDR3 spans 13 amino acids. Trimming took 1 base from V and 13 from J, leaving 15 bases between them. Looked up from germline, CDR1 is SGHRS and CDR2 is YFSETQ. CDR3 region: CASSLYVGKEQFF. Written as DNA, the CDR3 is TGCGCCAGCAGCTTGTATGTCGGGAAGGAACAGTTCTTC. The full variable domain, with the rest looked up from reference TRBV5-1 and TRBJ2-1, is KAGVTQTPRYLIKTRGQQVTLSCSPISGHRSVSWYQQTPGQGLQFLFEYFSETQRNKGNFPGRFSGRQFSNSRSEMNVSTLELGDSALYLCASSLYVGKEQFFGPGTRLTVL.

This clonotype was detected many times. The CDR3 spells CSATANYGYTF. The CDR3 DNA follows: TGCAGTGCGACAGCTAACTATGGCTACACCTTC. The chain uses TRBV20-1 and TRBJ1-2; the D gene is possibly TRBD1 (5 bases). Trimming cost V 6 bases and J 0 bases, with 5 bases left between them. This CDR3 region has 11 residues. CDR1 DFQATT and CDR2 SNEGSKA come from the germline V gene (reference sequence).

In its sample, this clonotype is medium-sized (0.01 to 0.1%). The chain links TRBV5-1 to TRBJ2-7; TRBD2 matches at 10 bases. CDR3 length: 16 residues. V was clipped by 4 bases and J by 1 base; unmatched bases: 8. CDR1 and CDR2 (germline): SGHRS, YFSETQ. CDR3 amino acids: CASSELAGRLSYEQYF. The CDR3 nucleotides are TGCGCCAGCAGCGAACTAGCGGGGCGCCTTTCCTACGAGCAGTACTTC.

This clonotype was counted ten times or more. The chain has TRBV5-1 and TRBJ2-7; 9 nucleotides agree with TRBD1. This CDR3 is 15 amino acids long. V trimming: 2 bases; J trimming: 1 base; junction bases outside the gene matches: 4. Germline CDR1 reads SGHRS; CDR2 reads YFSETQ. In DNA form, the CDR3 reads TGCGCCAGCAGCTTACTTGGACAGGGGTCCTACGAGCAGTACTTC. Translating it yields CASSLLGQGSYEQYF.

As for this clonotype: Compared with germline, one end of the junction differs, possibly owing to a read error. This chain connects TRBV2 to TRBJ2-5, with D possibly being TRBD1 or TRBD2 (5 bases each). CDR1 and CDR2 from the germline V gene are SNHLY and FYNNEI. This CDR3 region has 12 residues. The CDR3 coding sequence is TGTGCCAGCAGTCCTAGAGGGGAGACCAAGTACTTC. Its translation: CASSPRGETKYF.

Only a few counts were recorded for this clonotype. CDR3 nucleotides: TGCGCCAGCAGCCCGGGAAACAAAAACATTCAGTACTTC. This codes for CASSPGNKNIQYF. V gene TRBV5-1 combines with J gene TRBJ2-4; tentatively, D is TRBD2 (5 bases). The CDR3 loop spans 13 amino acids. Germline V gene lookup returns CDR1 SGHRS and CDR2 YFSETQ. Trimming stripped 4 bases from V and 3 bases from J, with 8 bases between.

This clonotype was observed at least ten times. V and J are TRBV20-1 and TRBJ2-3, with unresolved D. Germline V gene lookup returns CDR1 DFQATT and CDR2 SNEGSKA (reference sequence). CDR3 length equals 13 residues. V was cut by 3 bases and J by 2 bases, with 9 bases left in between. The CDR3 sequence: CSARRSLTDTQYF. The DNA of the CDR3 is TGCAGTGCTAGGCGGTCTCTCACAGATACGCAGTATTTT.

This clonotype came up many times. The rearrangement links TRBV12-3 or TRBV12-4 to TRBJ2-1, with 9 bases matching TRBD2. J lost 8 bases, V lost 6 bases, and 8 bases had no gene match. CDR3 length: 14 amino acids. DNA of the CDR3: TGTGCCAGCAGCTTTAGCGGGAGAAGGGATGAGCAGTTCTTC. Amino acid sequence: CASSFSGRRDEQFF.